This is a list of T cell receptor beta chains from one sample in a study of blood T cells in healthy people across ages. TCRdb re-analysed the 5' RACE reads in MiXCR, keeping a single row per CDR3 protein. The table has about 570,000 distinct CDR3 sequences, roughly 28% seen once. What was sequenced was blood. All receptors come from a woman in her 70s in good health. Each CDR3 is given without its conserved first and last residue.

v_gene,j_gene,CDR3aa
TRBV6-1,TRBJ2-7,ASSEGRGARSAYEQY
TRBV6-5,TRBJ2-3,ASSSSGMGTDTQY
TRBV29-1,TRBJ2-4,SVTGGSNIQY
TRBV5-6,TRBJ2-4,ASSLLKLSIAKNIQY
TRBV3-1,TRBJ2-4,ASSLTGPVAKNIQY
TRBV6-2/TRBV6-3,TRBJ2-5,ASSYRGGVEETQY
TRBV19,TRBJ2-3,ASQERGGYSTDTQY
TRBV5-1,TRBJ2-3,ASTSTSGTDTQY
TRBV7-8,TRBJ1-2,ASGPRTPEGYGYT
TRBV7-9,TRBJ2-2,ASSLIPGKDTGELF
TRBV7-2,TRBJ2-1,ASSRRAGSGSYNEQF
TRBV20-1,TRBJ1-1,SARDRDRGLEAF
TRBV4-3,TRBJ1-4,ASRQTGRSEKLF
TRBV11-1,TRBJ1-1,ASTTRGGNTEAF
TRBV2,TRBJ2-3,ASSVVSKGDTQY
TRBV4-3,TRBJ2-1,ASSQGSGAASEQF
TRBV20-1,TRBJ2-2,SAGAHDAGELF
TRBV20-1,TRBJ2-3,SASLTSTDTQY
TRBV12-3/TRBV12-4,TRBJ1-2,ASSIRGGYT
TRBV7-9,TRBJ2-5,ASIAQGGETQY
TRBV5-1,TRBJ1-4,ASSLAGIDEKLF
TRBV7-9,TRBJ1-6,ASRPNNSPLH
TRBV20-1,TRBJ2-1,SSPGTSNEQF
TRBV3-1,TRBJ1-6,ASSWDFNDSPLH
TRBV12-3/TRBV12-4,TRBJ2-3,ASSLGSGSQY
TRBV29-1,TRBJ2-7,SVEGTGFQDEQY
TRBV12-3/TRBV12-4,TRBJ2-3,ASSTPSGQGYTDTQY
TRBV5-1,TRBJ2-5,ASPHSGVRSEETQY
TRBV10-3,TRBJ2-7,AISESGRSGREE
TRBV7-6,TRBJ1-6,ASSLNRADSPLH
TRBV7-9,.,ASEYLGGRHNEQF
TRBV12-3/TRBV12-4,TRBJ1-1,ASSSRVSDTEAF
TRBV14,TRBJ2-1,ASSQRGDYNEQF
TRBV11-2,TRBJ1-4,ASSLGQGESEKLF
TRBV24-1,TRBJ2-3,ATSAPPGPAGAYNTQY